This T cell receptor (beta chain) derives from a study of cytomegalovirus exposure and HLA in healthy donors. This CDR3 comprises 11 residues. The V and J ends lost 1 base and 7 bases respectively, with 3 bases between them. Germline CDR1 is MRHNA and CDR2 is SNTAGT. A remark on this clone: Its antigen is as yet unknown.

Overall study results and limits: The classifier was said to identify cytomegalovirus status with high specificity and sensitivity. In a later analysis, at a false discovery rate of 0.05, 17,000 or so TCR beta sequences matched HLA alleles.

The PCR was carried out with 60 Vbeta primers and 13 Jbeta primers. Some clones are missing from TCRdb's copy, which holds only in-frame ones; the method was immunoSEQ multiplex PCR. The sample shows roughly 130,000 clones, just under 75% of them seen only once. This receptor was identified in a man aged 40-49 years in good health and CMV-seropositive. The sample comprised PBMCs. The chain has TRBV6-4 and TRBJ2-3; D unresolved. As DNA, the CDR3 is TGTGCCAGCAGTGACTTAAATACGCAGTATTTT. Amino acid sequence: CASSDLNTQYF.